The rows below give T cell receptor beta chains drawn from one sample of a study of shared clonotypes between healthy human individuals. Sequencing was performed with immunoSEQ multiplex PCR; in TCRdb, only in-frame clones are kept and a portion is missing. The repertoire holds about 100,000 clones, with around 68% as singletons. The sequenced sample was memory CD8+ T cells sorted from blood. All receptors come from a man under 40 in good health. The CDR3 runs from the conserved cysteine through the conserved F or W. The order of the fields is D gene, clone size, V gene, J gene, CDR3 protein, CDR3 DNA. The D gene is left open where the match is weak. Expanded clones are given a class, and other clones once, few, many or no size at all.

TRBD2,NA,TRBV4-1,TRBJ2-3,CASSQFGGRGTDTQYF,TGCGCCAGCAGCCAATTCGGCGGGAGAGGCACAGATACGCAGTATTTT
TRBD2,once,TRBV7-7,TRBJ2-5,CASSLGLATETQYF,TGTGCTAGCAGCTTGGGACTAGCTACCGAGACCCAGTACTTC
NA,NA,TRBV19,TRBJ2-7,CASSISGPPGEQYF,TGTGCCAGTAGCATTAGCGGTCCCCCGGGGGAGCAGTACTTC
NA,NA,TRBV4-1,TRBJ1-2,CASSQDGSANYGYTF,TGCGCCAGCAGCCAAGATGGGAGCGCTAACTATGGCTACACCTTC
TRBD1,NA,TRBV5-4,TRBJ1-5,CASTRQGSNQPQHF,TGTGCCAGCACCCGACAGGGTTCGAATCAGCCCCAGCATTTT
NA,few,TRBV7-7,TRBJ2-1,CASSSTYYNEQFF,TGTGCTAGCAGCTCAACGTATTACAATGAGCAGTTCTTC
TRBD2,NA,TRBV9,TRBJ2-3,CASSDSGRGADTQYF,TGTGCCAGCAGCGATAGCGGGAGGGGAGCAGATACGCAGTATTTT
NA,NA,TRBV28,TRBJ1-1,CASSLRGRAEAFF,TGTGCCAGCAGTTTGCGGGGAAGGGCTGAAGCTTTCTTT
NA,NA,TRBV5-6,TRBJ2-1,CASSLRNNEQFF,TGTGCCAGCAGCCTCAGAAACAATGAGCAGTTCTTC
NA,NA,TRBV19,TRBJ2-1,CASSGIGRDEQFF,TGTGCCAGTAGCGGAATAGGCCGCGATGAGCAGTTCTTC